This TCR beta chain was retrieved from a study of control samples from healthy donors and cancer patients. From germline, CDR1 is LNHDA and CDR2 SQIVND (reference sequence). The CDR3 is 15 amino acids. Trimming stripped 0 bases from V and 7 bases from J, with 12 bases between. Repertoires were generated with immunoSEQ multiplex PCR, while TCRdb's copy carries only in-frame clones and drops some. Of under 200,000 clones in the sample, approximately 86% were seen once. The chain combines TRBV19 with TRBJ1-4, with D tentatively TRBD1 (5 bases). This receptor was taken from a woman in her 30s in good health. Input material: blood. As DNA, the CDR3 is TGTGCCAGTAGTATAGATGGCCAGCAGGGTGAAAAACTGTTTTTT. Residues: CASSIDGQQGEKLFF.